The clone carrying this T cell receptor (beta chain) appeared a single time. The CDR3 contains 14 residues. The germline gives CDR1 SGHTS, CDR2 YDEGEE. Trimming cost V 1 base and J 5 bases, with 9 bases left between them. The entry originates in a study of T cell repertoires and HLA-DP antigens. Study-wide background: Alloreactive CD4+ T cells targeted HLA-DP on transduced HeLa.

Profiled with immunoSEQ multiplex PCR; TCRdb holds only in-frame clones, not every one. The table shows nearly 2,500 clones, with 70% to 75% occurring only once. Study results and caveats: Average cumulative frequency of previously undetected clones was over 30% against one allele and under 60% against the other.

After roughly 15 days, CD4+ cells were restimulated 20 to 25 h with the same allogeneic DPB1. Cells were stimulated with HeLa cells transduced with HLA-DPA1/DPB1, HLA-DM, invariant chain and CD80. Untouched CD4+ T cells were bead-isolated at about 97.7% purity. This chain links TRBV5-8 with TRBJ2-2, with TRBD2 as a possible D gene (6 bases). This receptor was identified in a man aged 55 to 69 in good health and CMV-seronegative. The sequenced material came from CD137- CD4+ T cells from cultured PBMCs. CDR3 coding DNA: TGTGCCAGCAGCTTGAGGCGGGAAACCGGGGAGCTGTTTTTT. Amino acids: CASSLRRETGELFF.